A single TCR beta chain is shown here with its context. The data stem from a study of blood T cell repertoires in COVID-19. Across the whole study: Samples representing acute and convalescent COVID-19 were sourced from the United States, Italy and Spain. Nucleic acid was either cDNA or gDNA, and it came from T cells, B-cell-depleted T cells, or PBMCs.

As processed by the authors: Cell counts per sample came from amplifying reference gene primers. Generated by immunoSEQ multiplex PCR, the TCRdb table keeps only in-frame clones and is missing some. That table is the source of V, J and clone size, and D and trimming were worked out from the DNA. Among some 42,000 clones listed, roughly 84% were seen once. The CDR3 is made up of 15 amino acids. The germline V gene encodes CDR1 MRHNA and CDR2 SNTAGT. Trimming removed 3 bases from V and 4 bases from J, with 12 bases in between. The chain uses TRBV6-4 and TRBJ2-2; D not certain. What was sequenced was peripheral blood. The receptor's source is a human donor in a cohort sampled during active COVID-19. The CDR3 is CASSENSYPTGELFF. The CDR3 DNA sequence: TGTGCCAGCAGTGAAAATAGCTACCCCACCGGGGAGCTGTTTTTT.